This passage covers 27 T cell receptor beta chains from one sample sequenced in a study of T cell responses to AZD1222 COVID-19 vaccine. Sequencing was performed with immunoSEQ multiplex PCR; in TCRdb, only in-frame clones are kept and a portion is missing. The sample includes about 130,000 clones, 75% to 90% seen only once; the top ten take less than 6.5%. Sequenced here: peripheral blood, sampled on day 0 of AZD1222 vaccination. These TCRs come from an adult in good health.

In this sample, this clone turned up a few times. V gene TRBV5-8 combines with J gene TRBJ1-1, with D unresolved. The V gene's germline CDR1 is SGHTS and CDR2 YDEGEE. There are 13 residues in the CDR3. V was cut by 4 bases and J by 0 bases, with 7 bases left in between. CDR3 in amino acids: CASSPSMNTEAFF. CDR3 in DNA: TGTGCCAGCAGCCCAAGCATGAACACTGAAGCTTTCTTT.

The chain recombines TRBV5-1 with TRBJ1-5; unclear D gene. This CDR3 spans 15 amino acids. CDR1 SGHRS and CDR2 YFSETQ come from the germline V gene. V was cut by 0 bases and J by 2 bases, with 9 bases left in between. The CDR3: CASSLDGEGNQPQHF. For the CDR3, the DNA is TGCGCCAGCAGCTTGGATGGTGAAGGCAATCAGCCCCAGCATTTT.

This clone was picked up a small number of times. The J gene is TRBJ2-7, the V gene TRBV28, with D tentatively TRBD1 (5 bases). Germline CDR1 reads MDHEN; CDR2 reads SYDVKM. The CDR3 covers 12 residues. Between the trimmed V and J ends, which lost 7 bases and 2 bases, there was a span of 9 bases. Here the CDR3 reads CASTRAAYEQYF. For the CDR3, the DNA is TGTGCCAGCACCAGGGCAGCCTACGAGCAGTACTTC.

This chain connects TRBV27 to TRBJ1-1, with D tentatively TRBD1 (6 bases). Germline V gives CDR1 MNHEY, CDR2 SMNVEV (reference sequence). V dropped 4 bases and J dropped 1 base, with 10 bases sitting between them. The CDR3 runs to 14 residues. DNA for the CDR3: TGTGCCAGCAGTTCCAGGGGCGGGAACACTGAAGCTTTCTTT. Protein product: CASSSRGGNTEAFF.

The chain joins TRBV28 to TRBJ1-1; D might be TRBD1 (5 bases). This CDR3 is built from 15 residues. V lost 2 bases to trimming and J lost 2 bases, with 12 bases between them. Germline values: CDR1 MDHEN, CDR2 SYDVKM. CDR3 DNA sequence: TGTGCCAGCAGTTTACTCGGGGCAGTCAACACTGAAGCTTTCTTT. Encoded protein: CASSLLGAVNTEAFF.

The sample holds one count of this clone. The CDR3 DNA is TGCGCCAGCAGTGAACACCTTTGGAAGGACACTGAAGCTTTCTTT. The encoded protein is CASSEHLWKDTEAFF. The J gene is TRBJ1-1, the V gene TRBV10-1; D remains ambiguous. The CDR3 runs to 15 residues. CDR1 is WNHNN, CDR2 SYGVQD, per germline (reference sequence). Trimming took off 3 bases at V and 3 bases at J, with 14 bases between the two ends.

J is TRBJ1-1 and V is TRBV3-1 (or the pseudogene TRBV3-2); a weak D match, TRBD1 (5 bases). Germline loops: CDR1 LGHDT, CDR2 YNNKEL (reference sequence). Trimming shortened V by 0 bases and J by 4 bases, and 15 bases separated the two germline ends. The CDR3 has 16 residues. The chain's CDR3 is CASSQEYRLLLTEAFF. CDR3 DNA sequence: TGTGCCAGCAGCCAAGAGTACAGGCTACTACTCACTGAAGCTTTCTTT.

The V gene is TRBV3-1 (or the pseudogene TRBV3-2), the J gene TRBJ1-4, with 12 bases matching TRBD1. The junction had 14 bases not matched to a gene; V was cut back by 4 bases and J by 8 bases. Per the germline V gene, CDR1 is LGHDT and CDR2 is YNNKEL (reference sequence). The CDR3 extends over 18 amino acids. DNA for the CDR3: TGTGCCAGCAGCCCAGATAAGGGACAGGGGGCGTTTCGGGAAAAACTGTTTTTT. It yields the protein CASSPDKGQGAFREKLFF.

This chain joins TRBV20-1 and TRBJ2-3; D not resolved. V lost 6 bases and J 6 bases, leaving 7 bases between the germline ends. The CDR3 spans 10 residues. CDR1 DFQATT and CDR2 SNEGSKA come from the germline V gene (reference sequence). The CDR3 is CSARWDTQYF. The CDR3 DNA reads as TGCAGTGCCCGGTGGGATACGCAGTATTTT.

Only one count was recorded for this clone. DNA for the CDR3: TGTGCCAGCAGTTCCCGGGCAACTAATGAAAAACTGTTTTTT. Encoded protein: CASSSRATNEKLFF. The chain has TRBV6-5 and TRBJ1-4, with D unclear. Germline CDR1 is MNHEY and CDR2 is SVGAGI. The CDR3 runs to 14 residues. Deletions cut 4 bases from V and 0 bases from J, with 6 bases between.

The chain has TRBV2 and TRBJ1-4; TRBD1 is a possible D gene (5 bases). The V gene lost 5 bases and the J gene lost 8 bases, with 9 bases spanning the gap. The CDR3 spans 12 residues. The germline gives CDR1 SNHLY, CDR2 FYNNEI. The CDR3 coding sequence is TGTGCCAGCAGTTCACAGGAGGAAAAACTGTTTTTT. It codes for CASSSQEEKLFF.

The chain links TRBV28 to TRBJ1-5; a weak D match, TRBD1 (6 bases). The germline gives CDR1 MDHEN, CDR2 SYDVKM. V gave up 7 bases and J gave up 9 bases, with 22 bases separating them. The CDR3 totals 15 residues. CDR3 sequence: CASTPLGGGLGPQHF. For the CDR3, the DNA is TGTGCCAGCACTCCCCTCGGCGGGGGCCTAGGGCCCCAGCATTTT.

This clone was seen only once. The chain links TRBV27 to TRBJ2-1; 7 bases align to TRBD2. The CDR3 extends over 15 amino acids. Germline V gene sequence: CDR1 MNHEY, CDR2 SMNVEV (reference sequence). After removal of 7 bases from V and 9 bases from J, the junction contained 15 bases not matched to a gene. For the CDR3, the DNA is TGTGCCAGCACTGGGGGAATGGGCGGGAGAAGTGAGCAGTTCTTC. Translation gives CASTGGMGGRSEQFF.

A remark on this clone: Other nucleotide sequences in the sample specify the same CDR3. This chain links TRBV30 with TRBJ2-7, with TRBD2 as a possible D gene (5 bases). The CDR3 is made up of 13 amino acids. The germline V and J ends were trimmed by 0 bases and 7 bases, with 13 bases remaining between them. Germline V CDR1 and CDR2: GTSNPN, SVGIG (reference sequence). CDR3 residues: CAWSVLGSGEQYF. For the CDR3, the DNA is TGTGCCTGGAGTGTACTGGGTTCGGGAGAGCAGTACTTC.

The chain has TRBV4-1 and TRBJ2-1; TRBD1 is a possible D gene (6 bases). Germline V CDR1 and CDR2: MGHRA, YSYEKL. The CDR3 spans 16 residues. V was shortened by 0 bases and J by 4 bases, with 13 bases between the two germline ends. The CDR3 protein is CASSQEWTALYNEQFF. In DNA, the CDR3 is TGCGCCAGCAGCCAAGAGTGGACAGCACTATACAATGAGCAGTTCTTC.

J is TRBJ1-1 and V is TRBV7-9; no clear D gene. The V end was cut by 5 bases, the J end by 4 bases, with 11 bases between. This CDR3 region has 13 residues. CDR1 and CDR2 from the germline V gene are SEHNR and FQNEAQ (reference sequence). CDR3 loop: CASSEGFFTEAFF. The CDR3, as DNA: TGTGCCAGCAGCGAAGGGTTTTTCACTGAAGCTTTCTTT.

The chain couples TRBV5-1 to TRBJ1-3, with D hard to call. This CDR3 has 13 amino acids. The germline V gene encodes CDR1 SGHRS and CDR2 YFSETQ. The ends were cut back, 5 bases at V and 0 bases at J, with 6 bases in the middle. In DNA form, the CDR3 reads TGCGCCAGCAGTTTGTACTCTGGAAACACCATATATTTT. Amino acid sequence: CASSLYSGNTIYF.

The chain has TRBV11-3 and TRBJ1-1; D gene uncertain. The CDR3 extends over 12 amino acids. V lost 3 bases and J 6 bases, leaving 8 bases between the germline ends. Germline V CDR1 and CDR2: SGHNT, YENEEA. CDR3 DNA sequence: TGTGCCAGCAGCTTGGGAAACGCTGAAGCTTTCTTT. Translation: CASSLGNAEAFF.

This chain connects TRBV6-6 to TRBJ2-5, with 9 bases that match TRBD1. Trimming at V came to 5 bases and at J to 4 bases, leaving 2 bases not matched to a gene. This CDR3 spans 13 amino acids. Germline V gene data show CDR1 as MNHNY and CDR2 as SVGAGI (reference sequence). The CDR3 DNA sequence: TGTGCCAGCAGTCCGACAGGGGGAGAGACCCAGTACTTC. It encodes CASSPTGGETQYF.

CDR3 sequence reads: CASSLEGSYSTDTQYF. Here the CDR3 DNA reads TGTGCCAGCAGCTTAGAGGGCAGCTATAGCACAGATACGCAGTATTTT. The genes are TRBV11-2 and TRBJ2-3; D uncertain. The CDR3 runs to 16 residues. V gave up 0 bases and J gave up 0 bases, with 10 bases separating them. CDR1 SGHAT and CDR2 FQNNGV come from the germline V gene.

The rearrangement links TRBV4-1 to TRBJ2-5, with 7 bases lining up with TRBD2. This CDR3 contains 15 residues. Looked up from germline, CDR1 is MGHRA and CDR2 is YSYEKL. The J segment lost 3 bases and the V segment lost 8 bases, leaving 12 bases of the junction unmatched. CDR3 in amino acids: CASGDDRTRKETQYF. CDR3 DNA: TGCGCCAGCGGCGATGACCGGACTAGAAAAGAGACCCAGTACTTC.

CDR3 coding DNA: TGTGCCAGCAGGCTGATAAGCGACGAGCAGTACTTC. Protein product: CASRLISDEQYF. The chain uses TRBV2 and TRBJ2-7; D is uncertain. Germline assignment: CDR1 SNHLY and CDR2 FYNNEI. The CDR3 loop spans 12 amino acids. The V and J ends lost 6 bases and 5 bases respectively, with 11 bases between them.

This clone was seen more than once but under ten times. DNA of the CDR3: TGTGCCAGCTCACCGGGCAACTCAAATACCTACGAGCAGTACTTC. Translation: CASSPGNSNTYEQYF. The rearrangement joins TRBV18 to TRBJ2-7; D ambiguous. The CDR3 is 15 amino acids. The V end was cut by 3 bases, the J end by 2 bases, with 14 bases between. Germline V gene sequence: CDR1 KGHSH, CDR2 LQKENI.

The V gene is TRBV20-1, the J gene TRBJ1-4; a possible D gene is TRBD1 (6 bases). Germline V gene lookup returns CDR1 DFQATT and CDR2 SNEGSKA (reference sequence). The CDR3 is 18 amino acids. V lost 3 bases and J lost 0, with 20 bases in between. CDR3 DNA: TGCAGTGCTAGTAGGGCCGGGGCTAGGGGGACAACTAATGAAAAACTGTTTTTT. Amino acid sequence: CSASRAGARGTTNEKLFF.

This clone was seen more than once but under ten times. The genes are TRBV6-5 and TRBJ1-1; no clear D gene. V lost 6 bases, J lost 0 bases, and 11 bases lay in between. Germline CDR1 is MNHEY and CDR2 is SVGAGI. This CDR3 has 14 residues. CDR3 region: CASRAGSMNTEAFF. The CDR3, as DNA: TGTGCCAGCAGAGCGGGATCTATGAACACTGAAGCTTTCTTT.

The V and J genes are TRBV7-2 and TRBJ2-7; weak D call: TRBD2 (6 bases). In germline, CDR1 is SGHTA, CDR2 FQGNSA. Trimming removed 2 bases at V and 6 bases at J, with 23 bases between. CDR3 size: 17 residues. CDR3 coding DNA: TGTGCCAGCAGCTTAAGGGTTCTAGCGTTGCCCCCCAGCGAGCAGTACTTC. It encodes CASSLRVLALPPSEQYF.

V gene TRBV7-2 combines with J gene TRBJ1-5; TRBD1 is a possible D gene (6 bases). Germline values: CDR1 SGHTA, CDR2 FQGNSA. V shed 5 bases and J shed 5 bases, with 13 bases lying between them. The CDR3 is made up of 14 amino acids. The CDR3 is CASSVYRVDQPQHF. CDR3 DNA: TGTGCCAGCAGCGTCTACAGGGTTGATCAGCCCCAGCATTTT. Full variable domain (outside the CDR3, taken from reference TRBV7-2 and TRBJ1-5): GAGVSQSPSNKVTEKGKDVELRCDPISGHTALYWYRQSLGQGLEFLIYFQGNSAPDKSGLPSDRFSAERTGGSVSTLTIQRTQQEDSAVYLCASSVYRVDQPQHFGDGTRLSIL.